This T cell receptor (beta chain) was captured in a study of blood T cells in healthy people across ages. Notes on the study in general: Long-lived and aged donors differed, with more naive CD4+ cells and higher diversity in the long-lived.

Combining a sample-barcoded 5' primer with a J-beta primer mix, a second PCR ran for roughly 6 to 12 cycles. A tag from a template-switch adaptor with 12 random nucleotides marked each cDNA molecule. TCRdb reanalysed the 5' RACE reads using MiXCR and keeps one entry per CDR3 protein. The repertoire holds some 1.8 million distinct CDR3 sequences, 39% seen once, with approximately 22% in the top ten. As concerns this clonotype: Its antigen is undetermined.

After removal of 5 bases from V and 2 bases from J, the junction contained 5 bases not matched to a gene. This CDR3 spans 15 amino acids. Germline CDR1 and CDR2: SGHAT and FQNNGV. Total RNA was extracted at no less than 5.5 micrograms per sample. Sequenced sample: blood. The chain is built from TRBV11-2 and TRBJ1-4; TRBD1 agrees at 7 bases. This receptor was obtained from a human donor in good health. CDR3 residues: CASSIDRVTNEKLFF. The CDR3 DNA is TGTGCCAGCAGCATCGACAGGGTTACTAATGAAAAACTGTTTTTT.